The clone carrying this T cell receptor (beta chain) came up a few times. The sample originates from a study of blood T cell repertoires in COVID-19. Across the whole study: The samples span acute and convalescent COVID-19 from the United States, Italy and Spain.

Some clones are missing from TCRdb's copy, which holds only in-frame ones; the method was immunoSEQ multiplex PCR. The table records roughly 300,000 clones, 92% of them present only once. Trimming shortened V by 1 base and J by 4 bases, and 8 bases separated the two germline ends. Germline CDR1 and CDR2: SGHAT and FQNNGV. The CDR3 totals 14 residues. Assignment of participants to cohorts was predicated upon participant-reported clinical history. Two consecutive negative NP/OP PCR tests, clearance, or resolved symptoms defined Cohort 3 recovery. The material sequenced was PBMCs or T cells enriched from blood (not recorded which). This rearrangement joins TRBV11-2 to TRBJ1-5; TRBD1 is a possible D gene (5 bases). The source is a woman aged 25 to 45 who had recovered from COVID-19. CDR3 region: CASSLGGANQPQHF. In DNA form, the CDR3 reads TGTGCCAGCAGCTTAGGTGGGGCTAATCAGCCCCAGCATTTT. The variable domain in full, with the rest retrieved from reference TRBV11-2 and TRBJ1-5, is EAGVAQSPRYKIIEKRQSVAFWCNPISGHATLYWYQQILGQGPKLLIQFQNNGVVDDSQLPKDRFSAERLKGVDSTLKIQPAKLEDSAVYLCASSLGGANQPQHFGDGTRLSIL.